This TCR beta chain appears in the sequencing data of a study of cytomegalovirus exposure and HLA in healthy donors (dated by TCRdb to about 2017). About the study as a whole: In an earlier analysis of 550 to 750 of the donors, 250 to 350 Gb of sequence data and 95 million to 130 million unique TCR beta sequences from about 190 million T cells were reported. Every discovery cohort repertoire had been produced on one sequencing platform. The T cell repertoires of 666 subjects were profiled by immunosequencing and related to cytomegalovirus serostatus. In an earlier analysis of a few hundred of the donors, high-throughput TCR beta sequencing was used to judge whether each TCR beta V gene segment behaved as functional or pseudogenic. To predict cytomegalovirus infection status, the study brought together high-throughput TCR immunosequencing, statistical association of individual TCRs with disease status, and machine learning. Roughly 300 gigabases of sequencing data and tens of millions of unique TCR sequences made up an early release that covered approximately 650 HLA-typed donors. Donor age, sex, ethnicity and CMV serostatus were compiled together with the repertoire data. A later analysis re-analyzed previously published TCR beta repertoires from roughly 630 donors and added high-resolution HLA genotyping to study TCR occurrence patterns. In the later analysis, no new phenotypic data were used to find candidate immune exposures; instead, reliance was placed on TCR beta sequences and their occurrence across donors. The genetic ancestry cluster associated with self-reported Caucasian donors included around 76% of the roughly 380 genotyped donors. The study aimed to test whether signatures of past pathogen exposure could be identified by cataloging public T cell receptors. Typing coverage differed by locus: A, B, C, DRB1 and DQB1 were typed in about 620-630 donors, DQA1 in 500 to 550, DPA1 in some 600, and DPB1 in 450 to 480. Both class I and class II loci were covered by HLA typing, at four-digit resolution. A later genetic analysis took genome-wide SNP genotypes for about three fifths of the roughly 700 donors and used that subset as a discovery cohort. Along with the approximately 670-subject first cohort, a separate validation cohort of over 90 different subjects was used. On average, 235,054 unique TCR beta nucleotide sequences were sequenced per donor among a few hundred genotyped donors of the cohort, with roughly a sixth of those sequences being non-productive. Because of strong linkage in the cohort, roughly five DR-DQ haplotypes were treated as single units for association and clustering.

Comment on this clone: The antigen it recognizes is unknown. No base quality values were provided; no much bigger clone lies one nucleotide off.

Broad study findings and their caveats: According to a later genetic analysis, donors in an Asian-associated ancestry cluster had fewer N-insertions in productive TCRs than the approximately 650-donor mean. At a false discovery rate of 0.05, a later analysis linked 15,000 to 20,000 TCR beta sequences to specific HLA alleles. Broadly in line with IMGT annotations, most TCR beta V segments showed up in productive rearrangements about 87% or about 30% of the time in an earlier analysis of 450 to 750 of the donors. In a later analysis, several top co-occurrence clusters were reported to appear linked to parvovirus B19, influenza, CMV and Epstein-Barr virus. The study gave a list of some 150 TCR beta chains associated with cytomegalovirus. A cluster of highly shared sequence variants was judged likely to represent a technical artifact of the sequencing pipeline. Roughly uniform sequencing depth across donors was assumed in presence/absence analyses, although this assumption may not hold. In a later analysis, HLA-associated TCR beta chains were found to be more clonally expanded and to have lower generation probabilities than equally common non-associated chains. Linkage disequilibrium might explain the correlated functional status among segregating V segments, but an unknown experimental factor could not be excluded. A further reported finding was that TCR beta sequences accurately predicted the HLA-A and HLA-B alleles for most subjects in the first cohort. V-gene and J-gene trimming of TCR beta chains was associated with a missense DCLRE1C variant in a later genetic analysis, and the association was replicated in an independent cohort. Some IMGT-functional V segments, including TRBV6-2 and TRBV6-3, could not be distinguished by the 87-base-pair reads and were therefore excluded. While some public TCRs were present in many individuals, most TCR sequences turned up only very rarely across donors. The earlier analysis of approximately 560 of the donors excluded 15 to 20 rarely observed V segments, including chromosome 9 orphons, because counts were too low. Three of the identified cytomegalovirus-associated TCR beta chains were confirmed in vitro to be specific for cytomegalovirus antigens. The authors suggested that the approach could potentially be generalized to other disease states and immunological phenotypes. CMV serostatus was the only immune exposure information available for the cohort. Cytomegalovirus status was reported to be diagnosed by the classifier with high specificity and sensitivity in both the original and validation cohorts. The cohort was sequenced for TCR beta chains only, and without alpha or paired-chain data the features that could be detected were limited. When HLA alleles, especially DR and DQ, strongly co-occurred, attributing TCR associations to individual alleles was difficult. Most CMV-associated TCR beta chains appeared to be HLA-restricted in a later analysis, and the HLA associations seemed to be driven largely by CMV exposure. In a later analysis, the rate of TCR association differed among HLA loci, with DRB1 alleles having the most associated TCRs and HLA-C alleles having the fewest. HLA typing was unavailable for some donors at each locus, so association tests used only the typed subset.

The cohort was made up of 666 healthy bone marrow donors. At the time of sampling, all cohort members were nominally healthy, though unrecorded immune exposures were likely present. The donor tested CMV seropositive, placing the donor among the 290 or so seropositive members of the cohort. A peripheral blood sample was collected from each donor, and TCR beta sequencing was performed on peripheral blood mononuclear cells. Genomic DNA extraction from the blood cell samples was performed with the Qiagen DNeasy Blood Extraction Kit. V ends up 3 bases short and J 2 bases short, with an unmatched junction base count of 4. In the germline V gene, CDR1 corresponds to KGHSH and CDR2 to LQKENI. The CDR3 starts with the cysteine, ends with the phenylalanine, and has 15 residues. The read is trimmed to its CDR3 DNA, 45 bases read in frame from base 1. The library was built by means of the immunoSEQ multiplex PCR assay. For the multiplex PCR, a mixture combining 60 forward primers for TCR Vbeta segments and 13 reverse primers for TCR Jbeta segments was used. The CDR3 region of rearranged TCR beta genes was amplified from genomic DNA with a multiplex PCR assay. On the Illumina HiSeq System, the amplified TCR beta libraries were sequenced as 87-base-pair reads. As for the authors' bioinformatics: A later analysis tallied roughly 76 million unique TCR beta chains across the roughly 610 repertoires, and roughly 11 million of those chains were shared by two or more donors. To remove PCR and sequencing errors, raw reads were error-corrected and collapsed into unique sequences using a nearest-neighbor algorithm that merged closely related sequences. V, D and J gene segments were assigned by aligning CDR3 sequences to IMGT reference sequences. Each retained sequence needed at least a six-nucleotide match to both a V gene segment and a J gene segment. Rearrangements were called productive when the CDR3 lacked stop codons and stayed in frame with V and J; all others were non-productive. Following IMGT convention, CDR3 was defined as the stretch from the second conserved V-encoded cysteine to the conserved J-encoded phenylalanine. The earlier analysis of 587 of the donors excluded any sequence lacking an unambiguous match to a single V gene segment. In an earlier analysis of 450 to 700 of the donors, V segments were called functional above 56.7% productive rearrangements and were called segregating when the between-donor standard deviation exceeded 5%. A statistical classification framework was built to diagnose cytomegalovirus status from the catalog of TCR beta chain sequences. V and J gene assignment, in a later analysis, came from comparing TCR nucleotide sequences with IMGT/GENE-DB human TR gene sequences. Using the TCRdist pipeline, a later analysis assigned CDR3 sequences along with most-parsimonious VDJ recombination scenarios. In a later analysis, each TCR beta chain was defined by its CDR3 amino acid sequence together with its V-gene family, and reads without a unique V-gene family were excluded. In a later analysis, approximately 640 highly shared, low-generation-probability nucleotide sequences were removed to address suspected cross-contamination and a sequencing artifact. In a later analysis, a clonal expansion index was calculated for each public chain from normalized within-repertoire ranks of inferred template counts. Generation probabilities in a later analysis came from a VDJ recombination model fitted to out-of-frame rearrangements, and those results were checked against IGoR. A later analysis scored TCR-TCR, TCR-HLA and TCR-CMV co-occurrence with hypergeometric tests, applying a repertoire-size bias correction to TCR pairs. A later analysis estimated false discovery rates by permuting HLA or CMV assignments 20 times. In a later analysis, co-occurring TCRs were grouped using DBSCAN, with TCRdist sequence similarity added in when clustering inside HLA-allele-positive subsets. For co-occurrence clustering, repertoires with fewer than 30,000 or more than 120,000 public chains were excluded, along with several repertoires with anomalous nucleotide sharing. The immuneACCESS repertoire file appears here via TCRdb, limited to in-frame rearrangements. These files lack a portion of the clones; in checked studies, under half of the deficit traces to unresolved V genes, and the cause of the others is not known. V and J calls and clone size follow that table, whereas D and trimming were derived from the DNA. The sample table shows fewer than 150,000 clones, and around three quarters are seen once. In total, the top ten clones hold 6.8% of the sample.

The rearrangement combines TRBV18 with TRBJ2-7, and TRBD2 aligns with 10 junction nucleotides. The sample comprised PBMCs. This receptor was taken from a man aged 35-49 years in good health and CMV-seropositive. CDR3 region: CASSPPAGGPYEQYF. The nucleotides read TGTGCCAGCTCACCGCCAGCGGGAGGGCCCTACGAGCAGTACTTC.